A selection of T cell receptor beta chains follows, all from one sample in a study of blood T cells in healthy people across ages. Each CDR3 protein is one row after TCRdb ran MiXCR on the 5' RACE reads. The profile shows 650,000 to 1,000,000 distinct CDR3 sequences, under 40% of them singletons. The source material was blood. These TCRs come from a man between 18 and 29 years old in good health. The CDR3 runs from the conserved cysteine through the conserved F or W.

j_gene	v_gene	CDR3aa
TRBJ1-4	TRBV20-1	CSARDRGGTNEKLFF
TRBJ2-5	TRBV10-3	CAISESLGTAKETQYF
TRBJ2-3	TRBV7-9	CASRPRNGGADTQYF
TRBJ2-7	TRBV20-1	CSASPNYEQYF
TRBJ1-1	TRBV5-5	CASSFTEYTEAFF
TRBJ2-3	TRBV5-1	CASSWVQGFGTDTQYF
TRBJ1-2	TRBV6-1	CASSPDAGQGIYGYTF
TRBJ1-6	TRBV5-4	CASSFPGQGTNSPLHF
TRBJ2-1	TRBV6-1	CASSGGAKYNEQFF
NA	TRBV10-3	CAISVKAPTYNEQYF
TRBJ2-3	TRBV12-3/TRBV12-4	CASSQNRKDTQYF
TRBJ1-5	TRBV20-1	CSARDSREVNQPQHF
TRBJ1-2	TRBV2	CASKLNRGGYTF
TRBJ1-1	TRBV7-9	CASSLTTGEAFF
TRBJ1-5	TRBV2	CASSDRTGGSNQPQHF
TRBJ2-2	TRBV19	CASGTQYTGELFF
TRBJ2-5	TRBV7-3	CASSLGVAGGQETQYF
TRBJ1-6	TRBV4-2	CASSQDFDRGYPPLHF
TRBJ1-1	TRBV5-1	CASSPRAGGLYTEAFF
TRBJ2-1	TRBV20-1	CSARRAGSYNEQFF
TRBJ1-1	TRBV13	CASSLAPRGDGSWAFF
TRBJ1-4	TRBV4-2	CASSQVGQVLNEKLFF
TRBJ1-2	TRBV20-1	CSARVGSGGYTF